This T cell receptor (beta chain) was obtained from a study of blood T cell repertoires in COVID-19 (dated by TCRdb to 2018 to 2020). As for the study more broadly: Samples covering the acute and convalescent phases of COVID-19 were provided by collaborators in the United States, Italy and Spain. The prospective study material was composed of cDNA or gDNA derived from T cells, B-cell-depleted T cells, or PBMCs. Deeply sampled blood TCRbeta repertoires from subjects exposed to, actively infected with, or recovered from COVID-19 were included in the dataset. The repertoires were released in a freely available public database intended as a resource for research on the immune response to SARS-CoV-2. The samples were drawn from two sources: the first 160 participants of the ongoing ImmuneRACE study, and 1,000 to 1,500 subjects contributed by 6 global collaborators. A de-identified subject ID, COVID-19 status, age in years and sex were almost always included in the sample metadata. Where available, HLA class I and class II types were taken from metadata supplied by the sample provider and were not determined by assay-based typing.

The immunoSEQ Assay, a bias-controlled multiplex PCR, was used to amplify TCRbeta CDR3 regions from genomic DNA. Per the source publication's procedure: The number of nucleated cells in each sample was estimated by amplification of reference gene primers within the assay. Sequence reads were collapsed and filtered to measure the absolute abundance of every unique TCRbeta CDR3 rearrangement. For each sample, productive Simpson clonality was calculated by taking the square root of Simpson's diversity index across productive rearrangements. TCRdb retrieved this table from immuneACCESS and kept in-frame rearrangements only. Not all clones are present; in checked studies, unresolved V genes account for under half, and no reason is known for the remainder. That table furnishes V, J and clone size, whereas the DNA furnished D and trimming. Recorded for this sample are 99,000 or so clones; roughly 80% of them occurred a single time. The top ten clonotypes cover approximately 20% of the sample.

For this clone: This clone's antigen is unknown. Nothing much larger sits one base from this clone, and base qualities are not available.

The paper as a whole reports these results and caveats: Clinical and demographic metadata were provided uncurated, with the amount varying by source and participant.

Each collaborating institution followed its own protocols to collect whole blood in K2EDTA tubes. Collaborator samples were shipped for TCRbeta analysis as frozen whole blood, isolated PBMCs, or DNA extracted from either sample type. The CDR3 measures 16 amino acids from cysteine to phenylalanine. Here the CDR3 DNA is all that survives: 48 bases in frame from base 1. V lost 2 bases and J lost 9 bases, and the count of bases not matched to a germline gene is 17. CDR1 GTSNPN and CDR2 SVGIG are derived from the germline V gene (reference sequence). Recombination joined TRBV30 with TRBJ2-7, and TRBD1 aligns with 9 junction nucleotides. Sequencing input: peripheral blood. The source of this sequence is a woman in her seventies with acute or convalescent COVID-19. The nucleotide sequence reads TGTGCCTGGAGTTCTGCTTCCGGGACAGGGCTAAGCGTGCAGTACTTC. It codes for CAWSSASGTGLSVQYF.